This entry is about one TCR beta chain. This clonotype has just a few counts. This clone's antigen is unknown. Base qualities are not at hand, and no much larger clone is one base apart. The entry originates in a study of T cell repertoires in cytomegalovirus infection (dated by TCRdb to 2018 to 2020). Regarding the study in general: The peptide stimulations were aimed at well-studied HLA-B-restricted epitopes as well as recently identified HLA-C-restricted CMV epitopes, whose presentation resists viral immunomodulation. Donor HLA type was relevant to the analysis, as public TCR beta signatures indicated carriage of CMV infection together with the matching HLA type.

Overall results and qualifications from the work: In the ex vivo response, HLA-C-restricted CMV-specific TCR beta clonotypes were dominant, and in two of eight donors the single most frequent clonotype came from this HLA-C-restricted group. In both this cohort and an independent cohort of 350 or so donors, the cumulative frequency of public TCR beta family members distinguished carriers of CMV infection plus the relevant HLA type.

These reads were obtained on an Illumina HiSeq 1500. TCRdb took the public reads, trimmed them with fastp at Q25, ran MiXCR for clone calling and kept in-frame beta chains. Records with the same CDR3 protein are collapsed into one entry carrying the most frequent genes and DNA. This sample comprises approximately 110,000 distinct CDR3 sequences, around 31% of them detected only once. Of the sample, 80% to 85% is held by the ten largest clones. The treatment or condition label on this specimen signifies: in vitro stimulation with specific CMV peptide epitopes to enrich CMV-specific T cells. This receptor was taken from a human donor in good health (CMV status not recorded). Some clones in this sample may be carry-over from other donors' samples. The sample in question was CD8+ T cells from cultured PBMCs, obtained from culture after CMV antigen stimulation.

For the CDR3, the sequence is CATSDLNSNQPQHF. Here is the DNA: TGTGCCACCAGTGATTTGAATAGCAATCAGCCCCAGCATTTT. The chain is assembled from TRBV24-1 and TRBJ1-5; the D gene identity is not certain. CDR1 and CDR2 (KGHDR, SFDVKD) derive from the germline V gene. Taken from cysteine to phenylalanine, the CDR3 has 14 residues. Just CDR3 DNA is preserved here, 42 bases in frame from base 1. V gives up 0 bases and J gives up 0 bases, and the segment between their germline ends measures 2 bases.